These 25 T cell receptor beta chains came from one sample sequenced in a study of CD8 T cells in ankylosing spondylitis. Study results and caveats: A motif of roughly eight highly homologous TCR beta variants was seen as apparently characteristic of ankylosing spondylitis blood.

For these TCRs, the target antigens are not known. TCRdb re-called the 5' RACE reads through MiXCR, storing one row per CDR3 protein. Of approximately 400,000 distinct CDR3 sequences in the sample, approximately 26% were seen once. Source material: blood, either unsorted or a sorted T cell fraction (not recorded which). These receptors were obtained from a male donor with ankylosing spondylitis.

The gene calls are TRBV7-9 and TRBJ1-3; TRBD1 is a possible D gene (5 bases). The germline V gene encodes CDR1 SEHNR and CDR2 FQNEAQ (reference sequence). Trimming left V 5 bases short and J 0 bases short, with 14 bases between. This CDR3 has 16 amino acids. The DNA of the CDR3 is TGTGCCAGCAGCCCGAGTCGACAGCTCTCTGGAAACACCATATATTTT. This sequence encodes CASSPSRQLSGNTIYF.

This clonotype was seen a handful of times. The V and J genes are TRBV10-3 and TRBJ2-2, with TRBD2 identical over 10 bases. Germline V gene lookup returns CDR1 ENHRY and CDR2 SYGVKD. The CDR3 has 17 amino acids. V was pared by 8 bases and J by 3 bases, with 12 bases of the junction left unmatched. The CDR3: CAISLASGRGDTGELFF. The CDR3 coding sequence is TGTGCCATCTCTTTGGCTAGCGGGAGAGGGGACACCGGGGAGCTGTTTTTT.

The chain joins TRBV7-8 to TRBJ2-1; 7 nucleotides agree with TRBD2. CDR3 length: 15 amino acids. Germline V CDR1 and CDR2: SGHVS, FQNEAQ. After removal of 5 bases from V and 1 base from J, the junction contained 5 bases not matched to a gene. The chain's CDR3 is CASSPSGPSYNEQFF. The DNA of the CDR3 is TGTGCCAGCAGCCCTAGCGGCCCTTCCTACAATGAGCAGTTCTTC.

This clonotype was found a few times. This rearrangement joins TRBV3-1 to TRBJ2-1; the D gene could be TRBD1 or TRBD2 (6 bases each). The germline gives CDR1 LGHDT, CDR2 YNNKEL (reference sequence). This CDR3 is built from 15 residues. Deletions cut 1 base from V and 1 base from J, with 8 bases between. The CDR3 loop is CASSQGRGSYNEQFF. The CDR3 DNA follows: TGTGCCAGCAGCCAAGGGAGGGGGTCCTACAATGAGCAGTTCTTC.

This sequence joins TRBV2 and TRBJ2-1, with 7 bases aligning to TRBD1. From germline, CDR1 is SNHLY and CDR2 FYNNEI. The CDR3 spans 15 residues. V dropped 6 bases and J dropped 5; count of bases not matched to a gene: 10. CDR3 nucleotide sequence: TGTGCCAGCAGACTCCGGGACAGAAATAACAATGAGCAGTTCTTC. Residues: CASRLRDRNNNEQFF.

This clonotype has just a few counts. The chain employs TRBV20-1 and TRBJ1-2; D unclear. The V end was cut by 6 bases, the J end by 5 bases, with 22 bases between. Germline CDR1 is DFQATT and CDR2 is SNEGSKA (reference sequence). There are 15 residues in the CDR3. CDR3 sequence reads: CSARILGLLLYGYTF. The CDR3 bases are TGCAGTGCGAGGATATTGGGCCTCTTATTATATGGCTACACCTTC.

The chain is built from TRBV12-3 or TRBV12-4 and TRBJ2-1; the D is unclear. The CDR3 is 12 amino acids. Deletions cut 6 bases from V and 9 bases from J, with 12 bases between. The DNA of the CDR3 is TGTGCCAGCAGCCTACTCGAAGGTGAGCAGTTCTTC. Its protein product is CASSLLEGEQFF.

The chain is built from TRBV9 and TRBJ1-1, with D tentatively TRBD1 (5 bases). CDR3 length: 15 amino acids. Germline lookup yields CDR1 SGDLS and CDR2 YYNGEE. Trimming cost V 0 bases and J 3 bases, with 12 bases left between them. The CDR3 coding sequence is TGTGCCAGCAGCGTAGAAGGGACGCGGTACACTGAAGCTTTCTTT. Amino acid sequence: CASSVEGTRYTEAFF. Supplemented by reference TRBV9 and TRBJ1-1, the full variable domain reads DSGVTQTPKHLITATGQRVTLRCSPRSGDLSVYWYQQSLDQGLQFLIQYYNGEERAKGNILERFSAQQFPDLHSELNLSSLELGDSALYFCASSVEGTRYTEAFFGQGTRLTVV.

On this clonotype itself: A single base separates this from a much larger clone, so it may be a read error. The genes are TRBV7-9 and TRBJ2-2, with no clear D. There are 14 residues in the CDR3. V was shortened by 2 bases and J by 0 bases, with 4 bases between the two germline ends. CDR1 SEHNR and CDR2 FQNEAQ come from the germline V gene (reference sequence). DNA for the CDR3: TGTGCCAGCAGCTTAATAGCGAACACCGGGGAGCTGTTTTTT. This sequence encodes CASSLIANTGELFF.

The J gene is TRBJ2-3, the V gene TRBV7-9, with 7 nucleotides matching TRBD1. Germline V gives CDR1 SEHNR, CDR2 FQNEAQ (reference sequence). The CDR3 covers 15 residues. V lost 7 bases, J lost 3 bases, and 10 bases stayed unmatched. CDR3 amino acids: CASNVQGPPTDTQYF. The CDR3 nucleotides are TGTGCCAGCAACGTACAGGGGCCCCCAACAGATACGCAGTATTTT.

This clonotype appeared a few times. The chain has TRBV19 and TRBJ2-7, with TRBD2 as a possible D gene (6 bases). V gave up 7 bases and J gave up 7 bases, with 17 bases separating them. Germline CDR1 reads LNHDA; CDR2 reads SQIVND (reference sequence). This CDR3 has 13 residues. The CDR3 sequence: CASTPGGRVEQYF. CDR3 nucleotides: TGTGCCAGTACCCCTGGGGGGAGAGTGGAGCAGTACTTC.

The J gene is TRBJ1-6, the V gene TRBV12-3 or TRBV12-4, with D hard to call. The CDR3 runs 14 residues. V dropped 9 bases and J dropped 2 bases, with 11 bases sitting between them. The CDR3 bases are TGTGCCAGTTGTTTGGGGACCTATAATTCACCCCTCCACTTT. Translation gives CASCLGTYNSPLHF.

CDR3 sequence: CASSQETRDSPLHF. Written as DNA, the CDR3 is TGCGCCAGCAGCCAAGAAACAAGGGATTCACCCCTCCACTTT. The V gene is TRBV4-1, the J gene TRBJ1-6; no clear D. Germline V CDR1 and CDR2: MGHRA, YSYEKL. Trimming pared 0 bases from V and 8 bases from J, leaving 8 bases between. The CDR3 is 14 residues long.

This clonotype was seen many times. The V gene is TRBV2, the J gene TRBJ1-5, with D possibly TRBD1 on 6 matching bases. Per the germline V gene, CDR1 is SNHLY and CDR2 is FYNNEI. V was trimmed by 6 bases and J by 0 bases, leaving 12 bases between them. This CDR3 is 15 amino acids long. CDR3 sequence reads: CASRRTDNSNQPQHF. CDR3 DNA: TGTGCCAGCAGACGGACAGATAATAGCAATCAGCCCCAGCATTTT.

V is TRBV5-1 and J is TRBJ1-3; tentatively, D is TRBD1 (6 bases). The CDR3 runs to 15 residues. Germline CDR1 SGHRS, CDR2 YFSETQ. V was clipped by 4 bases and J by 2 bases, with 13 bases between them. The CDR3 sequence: CASSPSGTTGNTIYF. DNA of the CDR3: TGCGCCAGCAGCCCGAGTGGGACAACTGGAAACACCATATATTTT.

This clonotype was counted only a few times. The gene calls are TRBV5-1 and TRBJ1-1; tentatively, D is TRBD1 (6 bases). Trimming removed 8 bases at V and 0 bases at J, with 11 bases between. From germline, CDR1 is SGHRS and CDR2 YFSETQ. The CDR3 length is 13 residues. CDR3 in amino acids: CASATGMNTEAFF. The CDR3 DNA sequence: TGCGCCAGTGCCACAGGGATGAACACTGAAGCTTTCTTT.

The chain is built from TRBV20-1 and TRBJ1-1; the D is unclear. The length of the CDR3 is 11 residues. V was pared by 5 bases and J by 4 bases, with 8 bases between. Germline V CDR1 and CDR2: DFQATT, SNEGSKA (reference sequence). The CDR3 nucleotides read TGCAGTGCTTTACGGAGCACTGAAGCTTTCTTT. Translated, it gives CSALRSTEAFF.

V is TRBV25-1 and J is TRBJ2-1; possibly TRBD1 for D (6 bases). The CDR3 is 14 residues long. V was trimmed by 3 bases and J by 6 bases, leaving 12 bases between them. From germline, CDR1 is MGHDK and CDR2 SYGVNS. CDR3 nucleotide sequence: TGTGCCAGCAGTGACGCCGGGACAATCAATGAGCAGTTCTTC. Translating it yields CASSDAGTINEQFF.

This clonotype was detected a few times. The CDR3 loop is CASSPGGRAGTDTQYF. As DNA, the CDR3 is TGTGCCAGCAGTCCCGGGGGTAGGGCCGGCACAGATACGCAGTATTTT. The chain recombines TRBV11-2 with TRBJ2-3, with D possibly being TRBD2 (6 bases). The length of the CDR3 is 16 residues. The ends were cut back, 6 bases at V and 1 base at J, with 17 bases in the middle. Germline V CDR1 and CDR2: SGHAT, FQNNGV.

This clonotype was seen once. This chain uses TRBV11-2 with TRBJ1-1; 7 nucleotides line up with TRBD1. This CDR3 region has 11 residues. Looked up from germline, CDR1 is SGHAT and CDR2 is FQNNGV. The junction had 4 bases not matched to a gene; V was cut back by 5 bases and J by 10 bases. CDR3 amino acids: CASSKGGLAFF. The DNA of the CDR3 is TGTGCCAGCAGCAAAGGGGGCCTAGCTTTCTTT.

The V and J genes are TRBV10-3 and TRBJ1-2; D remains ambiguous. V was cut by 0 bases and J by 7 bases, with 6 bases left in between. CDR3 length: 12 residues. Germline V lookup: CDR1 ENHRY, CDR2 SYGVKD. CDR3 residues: CAISESSGGYTF. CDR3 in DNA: TGTGCCATCAGTGAGTCATCAGGTGGCTACACCTTC.

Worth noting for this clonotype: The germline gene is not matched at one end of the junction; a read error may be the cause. The CDR3 reads CASSDRRLIRDF. The DNA for the CDR3 is TGTGCCAGCAGTGACCGGAGACTCATCAGGGACTTC. The chain recombines TRBV6-1 with TRBJ1-2; tentatively, D is TRBD1 (5 bases). The CDR3 sequence is 12 residues long. Germline CDR1 and CDR2: MNHNS and SASEGT.

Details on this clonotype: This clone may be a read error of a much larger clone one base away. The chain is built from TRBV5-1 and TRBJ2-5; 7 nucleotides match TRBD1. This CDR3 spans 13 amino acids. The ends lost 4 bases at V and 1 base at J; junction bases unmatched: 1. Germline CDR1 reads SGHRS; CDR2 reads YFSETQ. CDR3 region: CASSTGVQETQYF. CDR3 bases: TGCGCCAGCAGCACAGGGGTCCAAGAGACCCAGTACTTC.

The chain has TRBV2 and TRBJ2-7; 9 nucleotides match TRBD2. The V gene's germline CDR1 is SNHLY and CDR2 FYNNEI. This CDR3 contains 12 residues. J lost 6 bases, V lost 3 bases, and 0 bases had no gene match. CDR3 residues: CASSDSGSEQYV. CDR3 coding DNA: TGTGCCAGCAGTGATAGCGGGAGCGAGCAGTACGTC.

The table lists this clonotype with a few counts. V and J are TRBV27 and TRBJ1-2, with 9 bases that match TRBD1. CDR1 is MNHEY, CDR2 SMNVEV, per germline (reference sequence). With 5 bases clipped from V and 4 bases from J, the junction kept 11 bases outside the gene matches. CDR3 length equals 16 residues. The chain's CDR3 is CASSPRDRVRSYGYTF. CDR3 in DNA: TGTGCCAGCAGTCCTCGGGACAGGGTGAGAAGCTATGGCTACACCTTC.